This TCR beta chain was retrieved from a study of cytomegalovirus exposure and HLA in healthy donors. The data were produced by immunoSEQ multiplex PCR, yet TCRdb's version contains in-frame clones alone and is incomplete. This sample has some 350,000 clones, with approximately 86% found just once. Notes on the study in general: Cytomegalovirus status was reportedly diagnosed by the classifier with high sensitivity and specificity. The study labeled around 160 TCR beta chains cytomegalovirus-associated. In a later analysis, first-cohort TCR clusters were found to tend to co-occur in the 95 to 150 validation repertoires.

Notes on this clone: The target antigen is unknown.

Germline loops: CDR1 MNHNS, CDR2 SASEGT. Deletions cut 2 bases from V and 6 bases from J, with 14 bases between. The length of the CDR3 is 15 residues. The specimen was PBMCs. J is TRBJ1-5 and V is TRBV6-1; possibly TRBD1 for D (5 bases). The source of this sequence is a woman in her 30s in good health and CMV-seropositive. The CDR3 is CASSEFVPGVQPQHF. Written as DNA, the CDR3 is TGTGCCAGCAGTGAATTCGTACCGGGGGTTCAGCCCCAGCATTTT.